These T cell receptor beta chains were read from a single sample in a study of shared clonotypes between healthy human individuals. Profiling relied on immunoSEQ multiplex PCR, and the TCRdb table lists in-frame clones only, not all of them. The table includes nearly 2 million clones, less than 95% detected once. The sample consisted of naive CD8+ T cells sorted from blood. Receptors originate from a man younger than 30 in good health. Each CDR3 is given with its conserved first and last residue. A D gene is named only where the DNA matches it firmly. Expanded clones get a size class; other rows say once, few or many, or leave the size out.

CDR3: CASSPAAGVTEAFF
DNA: TGTGCCAGCAGCCCGGCGGCGGGTGTTACTGAAGCTTTCTTT
J: TRBJ1-1
size: .
V: TRBV27
D: .

CDR3: CASSPRAGGEDTQYF
DNA: TGTGCCAGCAGCCCCCGGGCGGGTGGAGAAGATACGCAGTATTTT
J: TRBJ2-3
size: .
V: TRBV7-3
D: .

CDR3: CASSSRVREWEKLFF
DNA: TGTGCCAGTAGTTCCCGGGTGAGAGAATGGGAAAAACTGTTTTTT
J: TRBJ1-4
size: .
V: TRBV19
D: .

CDR3: CAWRGQNTGELFF
DNA: TGTGCCTGGAGGGGACAGAACACCGGGGAGCTGTTTTTT
J: TRBJ2-2
size: .
V: TRBV30
D: .

CDR3: CASSESPTETQYF
DNA: TGCGCCAGCAGTGAGTCCCCGACAGAGACCCAGTACTTC
J: TRBJ2-5
size: .
V: TRBV10-1
D: .

CDR3: CASSYSGQLYNEQFF
DNA: TGTGCCAGCAGTTACTCAGGACAGCTCTACAATGAGCAGTTCTTC
J: TRBJ2-1
size: .
V: TRBV6-5
D: .

CDR3: CASSEGQEYYEQYF
DNA: TGTGCCAGCAGTGAGGGACAAGAATACTACGAGCAGTACTTC
J: TRBJ2-7
size: .
V: TRBV2
D: .

CDR3: CSVEKQGNTGELFF
DNA: TGCAGCGTTGAAAAACAGGGGAACACCGGGGAGCTGTTTTTT
J: TRBJ2-2
size: .
V: TRBV29-1
D: .

CDR3: CASSVTGTLNTEAFF
DNA: TGTGCCAGCAGTGTTACCGGGACATTGAACACTGAAGCTTTCTTT
J: TRBJ1-1
size: once
V: TRBV25-1
D: .

CDR3: CASSLPGGTEAFF
DNA: TGTGCCAGCAGCTTGCCAGGGGGAACTGAAGCTTTCTTT
J: TRBJ1-1
size: .
V: TRBV5-6
D: TRBD1

CDR3: CASSLGGNSPLHF
DNA: TGTGCCAGCAGCTTAGGGGGAAATTCACCCCTCCACTTT
J: TRBJ1-6
size: few
V: TRBV7-3
D: .

CDR3: CAISGTSGGAVDNEQFF
DNA: TGTGCCATCAGTGGGACTAGCGGGGGGGCCGTCGACAATGAGCAGTTCTTC
J: TRBJ2-1
size: .
V: TRBV10-3
D: TRBD2

CDR3: CASSDPETQYF
DNA: TGTGCCAGCAGTGATCCAGAGACCCAGTACTTC
J: TRBJ2-5
size: .
V: TRBV2
D: .

CDR3: CASSTGAGDYGYTF
DNA: TGTGCCAGTAGCACGGGCGCAGGGGATTATGGCTACACCTTC
J: TRBJ1-2
size: .
V: TRBV19
D: .

CDR3: CASSEGQAYGYTF
DNA: TGTGCCAGTAGCGAGGGACAGGCCTATGGCTACACCTTC
J: TRBJ1-2
size: .
V: TRBV19
D: TRBD1

CDR3: CASSESAGTRPGEQYF
DNA: TGCGCCAGCAGTGAGTCTGCCGGGACTAGGCCGGGGGAGCAGTACTTC
J: TRBJ2-7
size: .
V: TRBV10-1
D: TRBD2

CDR3: CSVGQEGGGYTF
DNA: TGCAGCGTGGGACAGGAAGGTGGAGGCTACACCTTC
J: TRBJ1-2
size: .
V: TRBV29-1
D: TRBD1

CDR3: CASSEWKGWANVLTF
DNA: TGTGCCAGCAGTGAATGGAAGGGCTGGGCCAACGTCCTGACTTTC
J: TRBJ2-6
size: .
V: TRBV2
D: .

CDR3: CASSQDGGIYEQYF
DNA: TGTGCCAGCAGCCAGGATGGCGGGATCTACGAGCAGTACTTC
J: TRBJ2-7
size: .
V: TRBV14
D: .

CDR3: CASSLGQISTDTQYF
DNA: TGCGCCAGCAGCCTAGGACAGATCAGCACAGATACGCAGTATTTT
J: TRBJ2-3
size: .
V: TRBV4-1
D: .

CDR3: CASSLWAGGSTDTQYF
DNA: TGTGCCAGCAGCTTATGGGCGGGGGGTAGCACAGATACGCAGTATTTT
J: TRBJ2-3
size: .
V: TRBV7-6
D: TRBD2

CDR3: CASSLTEQETQYF
DNA: TGTGCCAGCAGCTTGACAGAACAAGAGACCCAGTACTTC
J: TRBJ2-5
size: .
V: TRBV7-2
D: .

CDR3: CASSPSGGQYQETQYF
DNA: TGCGCCAGCAGCCCATCAGGGGGGCAGTACCAAGAGACCCAGTACTTC
J: TRBJ2-5
size: .
V: TRBV4-1
D: .

CDR3: CASSWDGSERHF
DNA: TGTGCCAGCAGCTGGGACGGATCCGAGCGGCACTTC
J: TRBJ2-7
size: .
V: TRBV7-9
D: .

CDR3: CASSMVLEDRGEKLFF
DNA: TGTGCCAGTAGTATGGTTCTCGAGGACAGGGGTGAAAAACTGTTTTTT
J: TRBJ1-4
size: .
V: TRBV19
D: TRBD1

CDR3: CASSHRGGYTF
DNA: TGCGCCAGCAGCCATAGGGGGGGCTACACCTTC
J: TRBJ1-2
size: .
V: TRBV4-1
D: .

CDR3: CASSILPGQGDEKLFF
DNA: TGTGCCAGCAGTATCCTCCCGGGACAGGGAGATGAAAAACTGTTTTTT
J: TRBJ1-4
size: .
V: TRBV27
D: TRBD1

CDR3: CASSVEERTSTDTQYF
DNA: TGTGCCAGCAGCGTAGAGGAGCGGACTAGCACAGATACGCAGTATTTT
J: TRBJ2-3
size: .
V: TRBV9
D: .

CDR3: CASSPDSGNTIYF
DNA: TGTGCCAGCAGCCCGGACAGCGGAAACACCATATATTTT
J: TRBJ1-3
size: .
V: TRBV2
D: .

CDR3: CASSGSGTSGEQYF
DNA: TGTGCCAGCAGCGGTTCCGGTACTAGCGGGGAGCAGTACTTC
J: TRBJ2-7
size: .
V: TRBV7-9
D: TRBD2

CDR3: CASSVAGEPIYSPLHF
DNA: TGTGCCAGCAGCGTTGCCGGGGAACCTATATATTCACCCCTCCACTTT
J: TRBJ1-6
size: once
V: TRBV9
D: .

CDR3: CASSRGLAVNEQYF
DNA: TGTGCCAGTAGTAGAGGACTAGCCGTCAACGAGCAGTACTTC
J: TRBJ2-7
size: .
V: TRBV19
D: TRBD2

CDR3: CASSVYVGTVYNEQFF
DNA: TGTGCCAGCAGTGTGTACGTGGGAACCGTATACAATGAGCAGTTCTTC
J: TRBJ2-1
size: .
V: TRBV2
D: .

CDR3: CASSLSLGETQYF
DNA: TGTGCCAGCAGCTTATCACTGGGAGAGACCCAGTACTTC
J: TRBJ2-5
size: .
V: TRBV7-3
D: .

CDR3: CASSSRTGIGETQYF
DNA: TGTGCCAGCAGCTCCCGAACCGGGATTGGAGAGACCCAGTACTTC
J: TRBJ2-5
size: .
V: TRBV7-9
D: .

CDR3: CASSRTGFSNQPQHF
DNA: TGTGCCAGCAGCCGCACAGGGTTCTCCAATCAGCCCCAGCATTTT
J: TRBJ1-5
size: .
V: TRBV5-6
D: .

CDR3: CASSLVSTRTETQYF
DNA: TGTGCCAGCAGCTTAGTGTCCACCCGCACAGAGACCCAGTACTTC
J: TRBJ2-5
size: .
V: TRBV11-2
D: .

CDR3: CAWSGDPNTGELFF
DNA: TGTGCCTGGTCAGGGGACCCTAACACCGGGGAGCTGTTTTTT
J: TRBJ2-2
size: once
V: TRBV30
D: .

CDR3: CSVELTGTGTGELFF
DNA: TGCAGCGTTGAACTCACCGGGACAGGGACCGGGGAGCTGTTTTTT
J: TRBJ2-2
size: .
V: TRBV29-1
D: TRBD1

CDR3: CASSYSELIDEQFF
DNA: TGTGCCAGCAGTTACTCGGAATTGATAGATGAGCAGTTCTTC
J: TRBJ2-1
size: .
V: TRBV6-5
D: .

CDR3: CASSPSGVTYEQYF
DNA: TGCGCCAGCAGCCCAAGCGGGGTAACCTACGAGCAGTACTTC
J: TRBJ2-7
size: .
V: TRBV4-1
D: TRBD2

CDR3: CASSPDRTVSYEQYF
DNA: TGCGCCAGCAGCCCGGACAGGACGGTGTCCTACGAGCAGTACTTC
J: TRBJ2-7
size: .
V: TRBV4-1
D: TRBD1

CDR3: CASSLLGVNTEAFF
DNA: TGTGCCAGCAGTTTATTAGGCGTGAACACTGAAGCTTTCTTT
J: TRBJ1-1
size: .
V: TRBV28
D: .

CDR3: CASSQDSTSSYEQYF
DNA: TGCGCCAGCAGCCAGGACTCGACTAGCTCCTACGAGCAGTACTTC
J: TRBJ2-7
size: .
V: TRBV4-3
D: .

CDR3: CASSLVAAGEYNEQFF
DNA: TGTGCCAGCAGCTTAGTCGCAGCGGGTGAGTACAATGAGCAGTTCTTC
J: TRBJ2-1
size: .
V: TRBV7-2
D: .

CDR3: CASSLSGGAGYNEQFF
DNA: TGCGCCAGCAGCTTGTCGGGAGGGGCGGGATACAATGAGCAGTTCTTC
J: TRBJ2-1
size: .
V: TRBV5-1
D: TRBD2

CDR3: CASSLVGGEQFF
DNA: TGTGCCAGCAGCTTAGTTGGGGGTGAGCAGTTCTTC
J: TRBJ2-1
size: .
V: TRBV13
D: .

CDR3: CAISGGTSGLQVHEQYF
DNA: TGTGCCATCAGTGGTGGGACTAGCGGGTTACAGGTCCACGAGCAGTACTTC
J: TRBJ2-7
size: .
V: TRBV10-3
D: TRBD2

CDR3: CASSFAGNTEAFF
DNA: TGTGCCAGCAGTTTCGCAGGGAACACTGAAGCTTTCTTT
J: TRBJ1-1
size: .
V: TRBV27
D: .

CDR3: CASSDIQSTYEQYF
DNA: TGCGCCAGCAGTGATATCCAGTCCACCTACGAGCAGTACTTC
J: TRBJ2-7
size: .
V: TRBV10-1
D: .